This T cell receptor beta chain was found in a study of blood T cell repertoires in COVID-19. As for the study in general: In each case, the material was cDNA or gDNA derived from T cells, B-cell-depleted T cells, or PBMCs.

Authors' analysis steps: Reference gene primer amplification gave estimated nucleated cell counts. Clones were sequenced by immunoSEQ multiplex PCR, and TCRdb holds only the in-frame ones, with some missing. The V and J calls and clone size come from that table; D and trimming were worked out from the DNA. The sample holds approximately 440,000 clones, around 90% seen once. Participants were aged roughly 18 to 95 years, lived in 24 US areas, and enrolled virtually. Grouping used clinical history reported by participants in a survey and questionnaire. This clone was seen more than once but under ten times. The receptor's source is a woman between 18 and 29 years old who had recovered from COVID-19. The sample taken for sequencing was PBMCs or T cells enriched from blood (not recorded which).

In nucleotides, the CDR3 is TGTGCCAGCAGTCGACTGACGACTGACGGTTTGAACACTGAAGCTTTCTTT. This translates into CASSRLTTDGLNTEAFF. This sequence joins TRBV6-6 and TRBJ1-1, with no clear D. There are 17 residues in the CDR3. V was shortened by 5 bases and J by 0 bases, with 19 bases between the two germline ends. The germline V gene encodes CDR1 MNHNY and CDR2 SVGAGI (reference sequence).